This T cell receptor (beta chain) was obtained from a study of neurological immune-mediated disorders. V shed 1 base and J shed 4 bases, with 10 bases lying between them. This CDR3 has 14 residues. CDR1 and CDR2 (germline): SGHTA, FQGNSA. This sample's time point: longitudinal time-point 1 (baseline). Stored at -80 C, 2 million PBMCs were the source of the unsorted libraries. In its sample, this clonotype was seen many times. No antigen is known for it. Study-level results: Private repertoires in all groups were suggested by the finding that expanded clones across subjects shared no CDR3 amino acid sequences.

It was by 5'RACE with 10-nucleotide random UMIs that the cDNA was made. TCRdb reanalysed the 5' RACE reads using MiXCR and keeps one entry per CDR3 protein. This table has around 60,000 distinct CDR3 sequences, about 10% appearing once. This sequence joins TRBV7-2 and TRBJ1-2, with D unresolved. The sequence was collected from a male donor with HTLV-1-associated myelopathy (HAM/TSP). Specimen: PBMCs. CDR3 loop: CASSLDVGAYGYTF. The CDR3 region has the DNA TGTGCCAGCAGCTTAGATGTGGGTGCCTATGGCTACACCTTC.